This T cell receptor (beta chain) was documented in a study of early stage breast cancer tumors. Study as a whole: About 70% of the 16 invasive tumors were ER+, PR+ and HER2-. Around 10-fold was the mean read coverage per sample.

Here immunoSEQ multiplex PCR was the method, and the copy in TCRdb shows in-frame clones only, minus some. The data show tens of thousands of clones, more than 65% seen once. On this clone itself: Its antigen is unidentified.

Findings and caveats of the study: Tumors had around 2.3-fold higher T cell density than normal breast. Chain pairing and CD4, CD8 or FOXP3 expression were not captured.

Per germline, CDR1 SEHNR and CDR2 FQNEAQ (reference sequence). V dropped 0 bases and J dropped 0 bases, with 15 bases sitting between them. The CDR3 runs 18 residues. The sequencing sample was made of breast tumor tissue. The source is a person aged 30-39 years with breast cancer. This chain joins TRBV7-9 and TRBJ1-3, with D unclear. CDR3: CASSLAPGASSSGNTIYF. The CDR3 DNA follows: TGTGCCAGCAGCTTAGCACCCGGCGCCTCGTCCTCTGGAAACACCATATATTTT.